This TCR beta chain appears in the sequencing data of a study of long-term antiretroviral therapy in people with HIV. Overall study: Some samples came about a decade before the 2015 immediate-ART recommendation, and these were the earliest.

There are 14 residues in the CDR3. Trimming left V 4 bases short and J 2 bases short, with 10 bases between. Germline lookup yields CDR1 LGHNA and CDR2 YSLEER. The authors ran the immunoSEQ assay, v3.0, at survey level. Assay used: immunoSEQ multiplex PCR; TCRdb lists only in-frame clones, some missing. This table holds over 10,000 clones, 88% found once. The material sequenced was unsorted PBMCs, taken 2.1 years after starting antiretroviral therapy. The sequence was obtained from a woman between 35 and 50 years old with HIV. This chain links TRBV4-3 with TRBJ2-3; maybe TRBD1 (5 bases). The CDR3 protein is CASSPTGITDTQYF. CDR3 coding DNA: TGCGCCAGCAGCCCTACAGGAATCACAGATACGCAGTATTTT.